One sample yielded the 28 T cell receptor beta chains listed below, sequenced in a study of vaccination effects on CD4 cells after COVID-19. Researchers isolated CD4+ T cells once about 11 days of culture had elapsed. The participants, recipients of two vaccine doses, got either BNT162b2 or mRNA-1273. Profiling relied on immunoSEQ multiplex PCR, and the TCRdb table lists in-frame clones only, not all of them. The sample shows fewer than 75,000 clones, 70% to 80% of them seen only once. Antigens for these TCRs are unknown. Specimen: CD4+ T cells from PBMCs cultured without peptide, collected after COVID-19 vaccination. The receptors originated from a human donor who received a COVID-19 vaccine.

This clone was counted a few times. The chain employs TRBV6-5 and TRBJ1-4; no firm D call. CDR3 size: 14 residues. Germline V CDR1 and CDR2: MNHEY, SVGAGI. Trimming took off 7 bases at V and 5 bases at J, with 14 bases between the two ends. In DNA form, the CDR3 reads TGTGCCAGCACAGAACGTGGGCGAAATGAAAAACTGTTTTTT. Translated, it gives CASTERGRNEKLFF.

About this clone: Because the CDR3's place on the DNA is in doubt, the DNA is left out and the CDR3 is given as listed by TCRdb. The chain couples TRBV12-2 to TRBJ2-7; the DNA was not used to check the table's D call, TRBD1. TRBV12-2 is designated a pseudogene. The CDR3 is 18 residues long, counting both termini. CDR3 amino acids: CASRLVGPGTGRELDQYV.

V usage is TRBV28 and J usage is TRBJ1-2; D perhaps matches TRBD1 (6 bases). Germline lookup yields CDR1 MDHEN and CDR2 SYDVKM. The CDR3 contains 13 residues. Trimming shortened V by 4 bases and J by 3 bases, and 9 bases separated the two germline ends. As DNA, the CDR3 is TGTGCCAGCAGTTCGGGGGCGGACTATGGCTACACCTTC. It encodes CASSSGADYGYTF.

The V and J genes are TRBV7-2 and TRBJ1-2; weak D call: TRBD1 (6 bases). The CDR3 runs to 17 residues. Germline CDR1 reads SGHTA; CDR2 reads FQGNSA. Trimming took 1 base from V and 0 from J, leaving 15 bases between them. The CDR3 nucleotides are TGTGCCAGCAGCTTAGATGAGTTGGGGACATCTAACTATGGCTACACCTTC. Its translation: CASSLDELGTSNYGYTF.

The genes are TRBV7-8 and TRBJ1-3; the D is unclear. This CDR3 region has 14 residues. V was trimmed by 9 bases and J by 0 bases, leaving 12 bases between them. Looked up from germline, CDR1 is SGHVS and CDR2 is FQNEAQ. CDR3 loop: CASSRGRSGNTIYF. The CDR3 DNA follows: TGTGCCAGTAGCCGAGGGCGCTCTGGAAACACCATATATTTT.

The chain recombines TRBV18 with TRBJ2-1; 11 bases are a match to TRBD2. The CDR3 totals 16 residues. J gave up 1 base and V 3 bases, and 2 bases lay outside the gene matches. In germline, CDR1 is KGHSH, CDR2 LQKENI. In nucleotides, the CDR3 is TGTGCCAGCTCACCTTTAGCGGGGGGGTCCTACAATGAGCAGTTCTTC. Translation: CASSPLAGGSYNEQFF.

This rearrangement joins TRBV18 to TRBJ2-5; tentative D call: TRBD1 (7 bases). Deletions cut 0 bases from V and 3 bases from J, with 17 bases between. Germline loops: CDR1 KGHSH, CDR2 LQKENI. The CDR3 has 17 amino acids. The CDR3: CASSPPSGGPSKETQYF. CDR3 in DNA: TGTGCCAGCTCACCACCCTCAGGGGGGCCCTCCAAAGAGACCCAGTACTTC.

The table lists this clone with a count of one. The chain carries TRBV6-5 and TRBJ1-4, with 7 bases matching TRBD1. The CDR3 is 13 residues long. V lost 6 bases, J lost 7 bases, and 5 bases stayed unmatched. Per germline, CDR1 MNHEY and CDR2 SVGAGI. CDR3 DNA sequence: TGTGCCAGCAGGGACAGGCTGGGTGAAAAACTGTTTTTT. It is translated as CASRDRLGEKLFF.

The V and J genes are TRBV28 and TRBJ2-1, with 16 bases lining up with TRBD2. J lost 10 bases, V lost 8 bases, and 5 bases had no gene match. Germline-derived CDR1 and CDR2 are MDHEN and SYDVKM. This CDR3 contains 14 residues. In DNA form, the CDR3 reads TGTGCCAGCGGGACTAGCGGGGGGGCACAGGAGCAGTTCTTC. It is translated as CASGTSGGAQEQFF.

This clone was detected only once. The chain links TRBV7-2 to TRBJ2-5, with 10 bases lining up with TRBD1. This CDR3 has 15 amino acids. V was pared by 5 bases and J by 1 base, with 4 bases of the junction left unmatched. The germline V gene has CDR1 SGHTA and CDR2 FQGNSA. The CDR3, as DNA: TGTGCCAGCAGCCCCAGACAGGGGGCCCAAGAGACCCAGTACTTC. Translation: CASSPRQGAQETQYF.

This chain joins TRBV3-1 (or the pseudogene TRBV3-2) and TRBJ2-3, with D possibly being TRBD1 or TRBD2 (5 bases each). Germline CDR1 and CDR2: LGHDT and YNNKEL (reference sequence). With 4 bases removed from V and 5 bases from J, the gap between germline ends came to 13 bases. The CDR3 is made up of 14 amino acids. The CDR3 protein is CASSRPGTIDTQYF. The CDR3 bases are TGTGCCAGCAGCCGACCCGGGACGATAGATACGCAGTATTTT.

The chain carries TRBV6-5 and TRBJ1-2; possible D gene TRBD1, 5 bases. The length of the CDR3 is 15 residues. The germline V gene encodes CDR1 MNHEY and CDR2 SVGAGI. V lost 7 bases and J 2 bases, leaving 17 bases between the germline ends. CDR3 sequence reads: CASKIFQGSNYGYTF. CDR3 nucleotide sequence: TGTGCCAGCAAAATATTCCAGGGATCGAACTATGGCTACACCTTC.

The CDR3 loop is CASSIQRRSPLHF. The CDR3 region has the DNA TGTGCCAGCAGTATACAAAGAAGGTCACCCCTCCACTTT. The V gene is TRBV12-3 or TRBV12-4, the J gene TRBJ1-6; D unclear. V was cut by 5 bases and J by 10 bases, with 12 bases left in between. This CDR3 has 13 amino acids.

The chain joins TRBV19 to TRBJ1-5; the D gene is possibly TRBD1 (5 bases). Germline lookup yields CDR1 LNHDA and CDR2 SQIVND (reference sequence). The CDR3 extends over 14 amino acids. V shed 5 bases and J shed 6 bases, with 14 bases lying between them. The CDR3 DNA sequence: TGTGCCAGTAGTTCCGCCGGGACCTCTCAGCCCCAGCATTTT. The encoded protein is CASSSAGTSQPQHF.

V usage is TRBV6-4 and J usage is TRBJ1-1, with a possible D match to TRBD1 (6 bases). Trimming pared 2 bases from V and 1 base from J, leaving 11 bases between. From germline, CDR1 is MRHNA and CDR2 SNTAGT. CDR3 length: 15 amino acids. The CDR3 loop is CASSDSGGRNTEAFF. CDR3 DNA: TGTGCCAGCAGTGACAGCGGGGGGCGGAACACTGAAGCTTTCTTT.

This clone has just a few counts. The chain carries TRBV30 and TRBJ1-2; D might be TRBD1 (5 bases). V was clipped by 4 bases and J by 5 bases, with 20 bases between them. Germline CDR1 is GTSNPN and CDR2 is SVGIG (reference sequence). CDR3 size: 15 residues. The DNA of the CDR3 is TGTGCCTGGATGGACGGCCCAAGGGGAGTTTATGGCTACACCTTC. Translated: CAWMDGPRGVYGYTF.

This rearrangement joins TRBV6-1 to TRBJ1-3; D not resolved. The germline V and J ends were trimmed by 3 bases and 4 bases, with 10 bases remaining between them. CDR3 length equals 14 residues. CDR1 is MNHNS, CDR2 SASEGT, per germline. The CDR3 is CASSDWQNGNTIYF. DNA of the CDR3: TGTGCCAGCAGTGATTGGCAGAACGGAAACACCATATATTTT.

There are a few counts of this clone. The V gene is TRBV3-1 (or the pseudogene TRBV3-2), the J gene TRBJ1-1; 7 bases map to TRBD1. After removal of 3 bases from V and 11 bases from J, the junction contained 6 bases not matched to a gene. There are 12 residues in the CDR3. Looked up from germline, CDR1 is LGHDT and CDR2 is YNNKEL (reference sequence). The CDR3, as DNA: TGTGCCAGCAGCCATCAGGGGACAGACGCTTTCTTT. It translates to CASSHQGTDAFF.

V is TRBV10-3 and J is TRBJ2-1, with 10 positions matching TRBD2. This CDR3 spans 17 amino acids. The V gene end was trimmed by 4 bases and the J gene end by 0 bases; junction bases not matched to a gene: 6. CDR1 ENHRY and CDR2 SYGVKD come from the germline V gene. The CDR3 nucleotides are TGTGCCATCAGTGCTCTAGCGGGGGAGAGCTCCTACAATGAGCAGTTCTTC. Encoded protein: CAISALAGESSYNEQFF.

This chain joins TRBV6-6 and TRBJ1-5; D is ambiguous. V lost 2 bases and J lost 6, with 5 bases in between. The V gene's germline CDR1 is MNHNY and CDR2 SVGAGI (reference sequence). The CDR3 length is 12 residues. DNA of the CDR3: TGTGCCAGCAGTTACGGGTTTCAGCCCCAGCATTTT. It is translated as CASSYGFQPQHF.

The chain joins TRBV7-3 to TRBJ1-2, with TRBD1 matching over 7 bases. There are 13 residues in the CDR3. J lost 2 bases, V lost 5 bases, and 2 bases had no gene match. Germline values: CDR1 SGHTA, CDR2 FQGTGA. Here the CDR3 reads CASSPGQNYGYTF. The CDR3 DNA sequence: TGTGCCAGCAGCCCGGGACAGAACTATGGCTACACCTTC. Using reference TRBV7-3 and TRBJ1-2 for the parts outside the CDR3, the full variable domain is GAGVSQTPSNKVTEKGKYVELRCDPISGHTALYWYRQSLGQGPEFLIYFQGTGAADDSGLPNDRFFAVRPEGSVSTLKIQRTERGDSAVYLCASSPGQNYGYTFGSGTRLTVV.

The V call is TRBV12-5, the J call TRBJ1-2; D gene ambiguous. Trimming pared 6 bases from V and 4 bases from J, leaving 15 bases between. The CDR3 totals 14 residues. The germline V gene has CDR1 LGHNT and CDR2 FRNRAP. The DNA of the CDR3 is TGTGCTAGTGGCTGGTCCAGCGGACTCTATGGCTACACCTTC. Translating it yields CASGWSSGLYGYTF.

The genes are TRBV7-2 and TRBJ2-6; unclear D gene. Trimming removed 1 base from V and 0 bases from J, with 10 bases in between. The CDR3 has 17 residues. CDR1 is SGHTA, CDR2 FQGNSA, per germline. The DNA of the CDR3 is TGTGCCAGCAGCTTAGTCGGCAGTAGCTCTGGGGCCAACGTCCTGACTTTC. This sequence encodes CASSLVGSSSGANVLTF. The full variable domain, completed using reference TRBV7-2 and TRBJ2-6, is GAGVSQSPSNKVTEKGKDVELRCDPISGHTALYWYRQSLGQGLEFLIYFQGNSAPDKSGLPSDRFSAERTGGSVSTLTIQRTQQEDSAVYLCASSLVGSSSGANVLTFGAGSRLTVL.

J is TRBJ2-3 and V is TRBV4-1; TRBD1 matches 7 bases. The germline CDR1 and CDR2 sequences are MGHRA and YSYEKL. This CDR3 comprises 16 residues. The ends lost 0 bases at V and 4 bases at J; junction bases unmatched: 7. CDR3: CASSQDFTGDPDTQYF. CDR3 coding DNA: TGCGCCAGCAGCCAAGATTTCACAGGGGATCCAGATACGCAGTATTTT.

V gene TRBV5-5 combines with J gene TRBJ1-2; no clear D. The V gene's germline CDR1 is SGHKS and CDR2 YYEKEE (reference sequence). V lost 1 base and J 0 bases, leaving 10 bases between the germline ends. This CDR3 has 15 amino acids. CDR3 DNA sequence: TGTGCCAGCAGCTTGCGAAGCGCACCTAACTATGGCTACACCTTC. It specifies CASSLRSAPNYGYTF.

This clone was seen a handful of times. The rearrangement uses TRBV28 and TRBJ1-3, with TRBD1 identical over 8 bases. The V segment lost 5 bases and the J segment 0 bases; nucleotides outside the gene matches: 9. Germline CDR1 and CDR2: MDHEN and SYDVKM. The CDR3 loop spans 17 amino acids. The CDR3 protein is CASSPTGQGNSGNTIYF. As DNA, the CDR3 is TGTGCCAGCAGTCCCACCGGACAGGGAAACTCTGGAAACACCATATATTTT.

The chain combines TRBV19 with TRBJ1-4, with TRBD1 as a possible D gene (5 bases). Germline V gives CDR1 LNHDA, CDR2 SQIVND (reference sequence). Deletions cut 5 bases from V and 7 bases from J, with 17 bases between. The CDR3 consists of 15 residues. The CDR3 sequence: CASSVRQGSGEKLFF. In DNA, the CDR3 is TGTGCCAGTAGTGTTAGGCAGGGTAGTGGTGAAAAACTGTTTTTT.

V is TRBV18 and J is TRBJ1-4; a possible D gene is TRBD1 (5 bases). In germline, CDR1 is KGHSH, CDR2 LQKENI. V was shortened by 4 bases and J by 4 bases, with 7 bases between the two germline ends. The CDR3 sequence is 13 residues long. CDR3 region: CASSQGLNEKLFF. The CDR3 DNA sequence: TGTGCCAGCTCACAGGGGCTTAATGAAAAACTGTTTTTT.